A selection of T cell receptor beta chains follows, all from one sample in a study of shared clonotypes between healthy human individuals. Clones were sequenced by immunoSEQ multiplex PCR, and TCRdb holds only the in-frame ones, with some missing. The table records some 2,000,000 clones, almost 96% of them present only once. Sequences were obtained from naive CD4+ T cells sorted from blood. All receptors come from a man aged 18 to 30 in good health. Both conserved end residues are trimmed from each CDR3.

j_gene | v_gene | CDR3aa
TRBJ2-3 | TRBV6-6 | ASSPRGGADTQY
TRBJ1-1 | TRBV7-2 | ASSPGTAVEAF
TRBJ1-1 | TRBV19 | ASSMPWGTEAF
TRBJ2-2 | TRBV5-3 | ARSLAMDTGELF
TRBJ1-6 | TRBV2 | ASSEQGANNSPLH
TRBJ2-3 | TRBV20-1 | SAIGDTQY
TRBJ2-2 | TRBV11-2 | ASSLTNPNTGELF
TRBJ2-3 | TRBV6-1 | ASSVSGGAQGTQY
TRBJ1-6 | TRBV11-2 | ASSSLQGGRAPLH
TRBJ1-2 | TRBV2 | ASTRQEDYGYT
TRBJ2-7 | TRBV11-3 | ASSLTRGGRALYEQY
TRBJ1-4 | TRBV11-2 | ASSLDRWGQVNEKLF
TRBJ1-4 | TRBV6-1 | ASSDRGVWTSKLF
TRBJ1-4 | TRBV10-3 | AIGETGLVKLF
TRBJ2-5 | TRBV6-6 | ASSYLGTSVQETQY
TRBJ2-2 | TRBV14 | ASSQDDSRAGELF
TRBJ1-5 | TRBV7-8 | ASSLNAGDSNQPQH